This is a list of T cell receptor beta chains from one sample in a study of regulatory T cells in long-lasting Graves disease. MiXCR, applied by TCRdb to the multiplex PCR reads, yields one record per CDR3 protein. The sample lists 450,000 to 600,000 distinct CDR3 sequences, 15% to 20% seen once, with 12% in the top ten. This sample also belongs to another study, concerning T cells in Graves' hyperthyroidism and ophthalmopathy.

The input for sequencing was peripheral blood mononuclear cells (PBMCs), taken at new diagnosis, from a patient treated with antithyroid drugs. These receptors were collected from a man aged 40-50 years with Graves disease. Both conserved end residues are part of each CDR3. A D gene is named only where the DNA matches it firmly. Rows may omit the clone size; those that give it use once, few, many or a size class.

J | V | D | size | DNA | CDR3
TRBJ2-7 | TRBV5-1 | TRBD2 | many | TGCGCCAGCAGCCCGGGACTAGCTCCGTACGAGCAGTACTTC | CASSPGLAPYEQYF
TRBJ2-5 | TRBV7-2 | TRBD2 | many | TGTGCCAGCAGCTTAGGACCTAGCGGGGGCCAAGAGACCCAGTACTTC | CASSLGPSGGQETQYF
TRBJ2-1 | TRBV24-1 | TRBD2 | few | TGTGCCACCAGTGCCTCCCTCGGAGCGGGGTACAATGAGCAGTTCTTC | CATSASLGAGYNEQFF
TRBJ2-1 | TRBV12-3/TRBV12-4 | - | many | TGTGCCAGCAGTACAGGGGAGGCCTACAATGAGCAGTTCTTC | CASSTGEAYNEQFF
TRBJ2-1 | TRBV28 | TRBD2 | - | TGTGCCAGCAGTTTAATAGGTACGGGGGGCAATGAGCAGTTCTTC | CASSLIGTGGNEQFF
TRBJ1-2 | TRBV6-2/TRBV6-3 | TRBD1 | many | TGTGCCAGCAGCGTTAAGACAGGGACCGGCAACTATGGCTACACCTTC | CASSVKTGTGNYGYTF
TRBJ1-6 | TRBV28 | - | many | TGTGCCAGCAGTTTATACTCCCAGGGGTGGAATTCACCCCTCCACTTT | CASSLYSQGWNSPLHF
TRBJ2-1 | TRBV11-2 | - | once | TGTGCCAGCAGCTGGTTCGAGGGAGGCAATGAGCAGTTCTTC | CASSWFEGGNEQFF
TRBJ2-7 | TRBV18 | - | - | TGTGCCAGCTCACCGTCCGGGGGGCCCAGCTCCTACGAGCAGTACTTC | CASSPSGGPSSYEQYF
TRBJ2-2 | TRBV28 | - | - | TGTGCCAGCAGTCCAAACCTTTCGAGTAGTAGTCTCTCAGGCACCGGGGAGCTGTTTTTT | CASSPNLSSSSLSGTGELFF
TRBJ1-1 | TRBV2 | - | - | TGTGCCAGCAGTGGAGCCGGGTCTGACGCTGAAGCTTTCTTT | CASSGAGSDAEAFF
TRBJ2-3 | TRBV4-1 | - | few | TGCGCCAGCAGCCAAGATGGAGTTCCAGATACGCAGTATTTT | CASSQDGVPDTQYF
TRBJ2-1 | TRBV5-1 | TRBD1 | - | TGCGCCAGCAGCCCACACGGTACAGGGGACAATGAGCAGTTCTTC | CASSPHGTGDNEQFF
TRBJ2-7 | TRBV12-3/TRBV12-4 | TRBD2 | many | TGTGCCAGCAGCTTAGAAGGTCTAGCGGCCTACGAGCAGTACTTC | CASSLEGLAAYEQYF
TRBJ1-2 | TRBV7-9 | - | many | TGTGCCAGCGGCGTGGACGGCTATGGCTACACCTTC | CASGVDGYGYTF
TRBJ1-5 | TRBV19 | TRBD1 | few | TGTGCCAGTAGTCCAGGAATAGACAGGGGGCTCGATCAGCCCCAGCATTTT | CASSPGIDRGLDQPQHF
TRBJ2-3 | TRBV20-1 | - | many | TGCAGTGCTTCCTCCGGGGAGCTTCCCACAGATACGCAGTATTTT | CSASSGELPTDTQYF
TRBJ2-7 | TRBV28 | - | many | TGTGCCACCTTGACTGCACTGGGCCACGAGCAGTACTTC | CATLTALGHEQYF
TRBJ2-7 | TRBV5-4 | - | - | TGTGCCAGCAGCTTAACCCGGGACCGTCTCGACGAGCAGTACTTC | CASSLTRDRLDEQYF
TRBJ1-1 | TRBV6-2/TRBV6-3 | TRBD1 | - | TGTGCCAGCAGTTACTCGACAGGGGGGCCTGTCTTT | CASSYSTGGPVF
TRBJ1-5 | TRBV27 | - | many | TGTGCCAGCAGTCCCTTTGAAAGCGGCAATCAGCCCCAGCATTTT | CASSPFESGNQPQHF
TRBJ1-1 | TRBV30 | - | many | TGTGCCCGGCACAAGGGGACTGAAGCTTTCTTT | CARHKGTEAFF
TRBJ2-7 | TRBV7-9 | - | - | TGTGCCAGCAGCAGACAAGCACAGCCTATCTCCTACGAGCAGTACTTC | CASSRQAQPISYEQYF
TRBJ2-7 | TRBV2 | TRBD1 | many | TGTGCCAGCACCAATGACCCGGGACAGGATTCCTACGAGCAGTACTTC | CASTNDPGQDSYEQYF
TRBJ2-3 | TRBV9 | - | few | TGTGCCAGCAGCGTTCGGGACTCTAAAAGAGATACGCAGTATTTT | CASSVRDSKRDTQYF
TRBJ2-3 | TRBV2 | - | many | TGTGCCAGCAGTGGATTGAGAGGGGCGGATACGCAGTATTTT | CASSGLRGADTQYF
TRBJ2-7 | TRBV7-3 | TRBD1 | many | TGTGCCAGCAGCTTAATGGGACAGGGCCACGAGCAGTACTTC | CASSLMGQGHEQYF
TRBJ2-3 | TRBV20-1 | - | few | TGCAGTGCTAGTAGGCAGGACACAGATACGCAGTATTTT | CSASRQDTDTQYF
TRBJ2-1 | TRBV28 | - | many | TGTGCCAGCAGTTTTGGACAGTCCTACAATGAGCAGTTCTTC | CASSFGQSYNEQFF
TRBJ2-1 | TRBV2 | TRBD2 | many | TGTGCCAGCAGTGACTTGCGGGAGGGCCGAGGGGTTGAGCAGTTCTTC | CASSDLREGRGVEQFF
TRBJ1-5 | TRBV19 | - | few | - | CASSTSAASTQHF
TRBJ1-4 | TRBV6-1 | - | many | TGTGCCAGCACACAAGGGGAGCATGAAAAACTGTTTTTT | CASTQGEHEKLFF
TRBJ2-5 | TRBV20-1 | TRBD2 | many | TGCAGTGCTAGAGATGGGGGGGAACAAGAGACCCAGTACTTC | CSARDGGEQETQYF
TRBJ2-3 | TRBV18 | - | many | TGTGCCAGCTCACCACTAGATAGCACAGATACGCAGTATTTT | CASSPLDSTDTQYF
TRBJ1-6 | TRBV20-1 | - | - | TGCAGTGCTAGACCGGGACAAGGGGGTACACCCCTCCACTTT | CSARPGQGGTPLHF
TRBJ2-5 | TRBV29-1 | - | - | TGCAGCATCGCGACCTCTCAAGAGACCCAGTACTTC | CSIATSQETQYF
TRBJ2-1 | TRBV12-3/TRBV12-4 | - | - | TGTGCCAGCAGTTTAAGCAGGGGCGACAATGAGCAGTTCTTC | CASSLSRGDNEQFF
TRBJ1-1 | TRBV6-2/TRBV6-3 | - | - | TGTGCCAGCAGTTACCATAGACGACTGAACACTGAAGCTTTCTTT | CASSYHRRLNTEAFF
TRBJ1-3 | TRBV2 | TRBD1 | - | TGTGCCAGCTTCCGACAGGGGGCTGGAAACACCATATATTTT | CASFRQGAGNTIYF
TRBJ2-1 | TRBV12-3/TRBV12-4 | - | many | TGTGCCAGCACTGGACTTTCTGAGGCGTCAGGGCCACTGAACTACAATGAGCAGTTCTTC | CASTGLSEASGPLNYNEQFF
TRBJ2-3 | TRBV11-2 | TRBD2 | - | TGTGCCAGCAGCGTTACTAGCGGGAGGGCCGATACGCAGTATTTT | CASSVTSGRADTQYF
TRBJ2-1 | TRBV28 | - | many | TGTGCCAGCAGTTTAGGAGTATTTACCTCCTACAATGAGCAGTTCTTC | CASSLGVFTSYNEQFF
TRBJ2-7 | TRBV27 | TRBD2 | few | TGTGCCAGCAGTTTTAACGGGAGGCCCAACTCCTACGAGCAGTACTTC | CASSFNGRPNSYEQYF
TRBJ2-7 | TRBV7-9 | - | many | TGTGCCAGCAGCGGCGTGTCCCTCCTTGGGGAGCAGTACTTC | CASSGVSLLGEQYF
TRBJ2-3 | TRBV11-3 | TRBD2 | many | TGTGCCAGCAGCCAACCTTTCGGTAGCGGGAGCCCAGATACGCAGTATTTT | CASSQPFGSGSPDTQYF